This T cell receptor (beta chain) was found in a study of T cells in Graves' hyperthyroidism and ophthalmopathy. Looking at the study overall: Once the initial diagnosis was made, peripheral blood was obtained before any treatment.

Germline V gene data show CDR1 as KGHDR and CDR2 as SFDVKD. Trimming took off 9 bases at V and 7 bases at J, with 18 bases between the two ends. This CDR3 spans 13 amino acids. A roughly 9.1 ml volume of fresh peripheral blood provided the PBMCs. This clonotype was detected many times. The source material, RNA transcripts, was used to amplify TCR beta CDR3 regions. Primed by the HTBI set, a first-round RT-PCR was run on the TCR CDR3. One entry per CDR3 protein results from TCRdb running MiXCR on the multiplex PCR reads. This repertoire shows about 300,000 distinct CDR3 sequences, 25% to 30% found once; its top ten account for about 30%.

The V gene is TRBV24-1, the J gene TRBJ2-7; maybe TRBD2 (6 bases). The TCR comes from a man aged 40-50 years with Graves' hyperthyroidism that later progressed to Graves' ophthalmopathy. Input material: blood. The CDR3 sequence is CATRERAAGEQYF. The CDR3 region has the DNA TGTGCCACCCGGGAGCGGGCGGCGGGGGAGCAGTACTTC.